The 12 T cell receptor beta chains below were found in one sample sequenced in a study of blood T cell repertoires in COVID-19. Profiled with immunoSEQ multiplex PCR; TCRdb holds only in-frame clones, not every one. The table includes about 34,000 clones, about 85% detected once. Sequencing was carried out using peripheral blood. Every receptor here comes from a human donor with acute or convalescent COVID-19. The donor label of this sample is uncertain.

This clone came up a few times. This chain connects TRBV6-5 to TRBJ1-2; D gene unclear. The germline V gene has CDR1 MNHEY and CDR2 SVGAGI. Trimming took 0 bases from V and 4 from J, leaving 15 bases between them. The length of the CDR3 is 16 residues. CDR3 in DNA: TGTGCCAGCAGTTACTCGATCGGGGAAGGTAGCTATGGCTACACCTTC. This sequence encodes CASSYSIGEGSYGYTF.

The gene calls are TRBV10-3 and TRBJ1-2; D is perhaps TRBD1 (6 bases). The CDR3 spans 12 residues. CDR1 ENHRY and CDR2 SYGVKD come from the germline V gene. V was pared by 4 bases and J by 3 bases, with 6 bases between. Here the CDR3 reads CAISGQDYGYTF. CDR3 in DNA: TGTGCCATCAGTGGACAGGACTATGGCTACACCTTC.

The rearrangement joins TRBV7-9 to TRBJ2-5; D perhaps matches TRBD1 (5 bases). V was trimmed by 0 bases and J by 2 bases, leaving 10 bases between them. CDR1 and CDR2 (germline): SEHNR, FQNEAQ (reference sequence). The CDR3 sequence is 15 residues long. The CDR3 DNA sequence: TGTGCCAGCAGCTTAGCAAGGCAGGGACAAGAGACCCAGTACTTC. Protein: CASSLARQGQETQYF. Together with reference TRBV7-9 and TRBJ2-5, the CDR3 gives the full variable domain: DTGVSQNPRHKITKRGQNVTFRCDPISEHNRLYWYRQTLGQGPEFLTYFQNEAQLEKSRLLSDRFSAERPKGSFSTLEIQRTEQGDSAMYLCASSLARQGQETQYFGPGTRLLVL.

The CDR3 loop reads CAWSLLNSPLHF. The CDR3 region has the DNA TGTGCCTGGAGCCTACTAAATTCACCCCTCCACTTT. The chain combines TRBV30 with TRBJ1-6; D ambiguous. Germline V gene lookup returns CDR1 GTSNPN and CDR2 SVGIG (reference sequence). Trimming removed 3 bases at V and 7 bases at J, with 7 bases between. The CDR3 totals 12 residues. The full variable domain, in which reference TRBV30 and TRBJ1-6 provide the parts outside the CDR3, is SQTIHQWPATLVQPVGSPLSLECTVEGTSNPNLYWYRQAAGRGLQLLFYSVGIGQISSEVPQNLSASRPQDRQFILSSKKLLLSDSGFYLCAWSLLNSPLHFGNGTRLTVT.

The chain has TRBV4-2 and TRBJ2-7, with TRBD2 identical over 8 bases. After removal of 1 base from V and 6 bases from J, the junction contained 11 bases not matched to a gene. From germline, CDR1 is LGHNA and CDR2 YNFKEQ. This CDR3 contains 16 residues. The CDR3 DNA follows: TGTGCCAGCAGCCAAGCGTTGAGCGGGAGAAAAGGCGAGCAGTACTTC. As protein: CASSQALSGRKGEQYF.

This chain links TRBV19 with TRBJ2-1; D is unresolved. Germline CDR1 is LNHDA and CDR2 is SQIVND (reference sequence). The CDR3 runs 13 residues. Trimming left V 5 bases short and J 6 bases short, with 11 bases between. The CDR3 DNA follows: TGTGCCAGTAGTTCCCCCCGAGGCAATGAGCAGTTCTTC. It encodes CASSSPRGNEQFF.

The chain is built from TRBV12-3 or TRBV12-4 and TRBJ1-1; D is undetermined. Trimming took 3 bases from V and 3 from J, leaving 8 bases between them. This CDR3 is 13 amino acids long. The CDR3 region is CASSFARDTEAFF. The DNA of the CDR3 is TGTGCCAGCAGTTTCGCTCGGGACACTGAAGCTTTCTTT.

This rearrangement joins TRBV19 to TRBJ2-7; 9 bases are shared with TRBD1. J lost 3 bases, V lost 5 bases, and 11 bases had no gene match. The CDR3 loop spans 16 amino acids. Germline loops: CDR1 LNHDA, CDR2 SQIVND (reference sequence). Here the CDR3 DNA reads TGTGCCAGTAGTTTCAGTCCCGGGACAGGGAGCTACGAGCAGTACTTC. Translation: CASSFSPGTGSYEQYF.

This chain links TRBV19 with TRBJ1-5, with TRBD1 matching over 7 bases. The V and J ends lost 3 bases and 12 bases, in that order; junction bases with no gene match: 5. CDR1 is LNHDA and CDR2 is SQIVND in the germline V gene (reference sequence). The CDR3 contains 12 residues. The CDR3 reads CASSIGQVLQHF. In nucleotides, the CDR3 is TGTGCCAGTAGTATCGGACAGGTCCTCCAGCATTTT.

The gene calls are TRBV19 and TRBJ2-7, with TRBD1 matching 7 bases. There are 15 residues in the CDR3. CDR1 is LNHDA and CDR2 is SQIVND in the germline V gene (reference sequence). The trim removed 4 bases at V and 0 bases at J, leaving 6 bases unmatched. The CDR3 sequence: CASSRGQAPSYEQYF. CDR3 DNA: TGTGCCAGTAGTAGAGGACAGGCCCCCTCCTACGAGCAGTACTTC.

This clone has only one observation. The CDR3: CASSAQGAPLFF. DNA of the CDR3: TGTGCCAGCAGTGCCCAGGGGGCCCCGCTGTTTTTT. The rearrangement joins TRBV12-3 or TRBV12-4 to TRBJ1-4; 8 positions agree with TRBD1. The CDR3 length is 12 residues. The J segment lost 14 bases and the V segment lost 5 bases, leaving 7 bases of the junction unmatched.

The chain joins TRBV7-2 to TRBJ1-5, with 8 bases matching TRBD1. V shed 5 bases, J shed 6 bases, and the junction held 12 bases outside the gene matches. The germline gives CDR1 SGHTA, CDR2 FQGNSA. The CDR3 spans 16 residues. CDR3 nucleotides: TGTGCCAGCAGCCCCTACGGACAGGGTCCTAGTCAGCCCCAGCATTTT. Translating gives CASSPYGQGPSQPQHF.